Below are 29 T cell receptor beta chains sequenced from a single sample in a study of blood T cell repertoires in COVID-19. Sequencing used immunoSEQ multiplex PCR; TCRdb keeps in-frame clones, though not all of them. Counted here are about 180,000 clones, around 80% occurring once; the ten biggest clones make up roughly 15%. Specimen: PBMCs or T cells enriched from blood (not recorded which). Source of these receptors: a man aged 50-60 years who had recovered from COVID-19.

The genes are TRBV5-4 and TRBJ2-2; 8 nucleotides match TRBD1. The CDR3 is made up of 16 amino acids. After removal of 1 base from V and 3 bases from J, the junction contained 5 bases not matched to a gene. Germline CDR1 SGHNT, CDR2 YYREEE (reference sequence). The CDR3 protein is CASSLSWTGYTGELFF. CDR3 nucleotide sequence: TGTGCCAGCAGCTTGTCCTGGACAGGGTACACCGGGGAGCTGTTTTTT.

This chain uses TRBV7-9 with TRBJ2-7, with D possibly TRBD2 on 5 matching bases. The CDR3 is 16 residues long. Germline CDR1 reads SEHNR; CDR2 reads FQNEAQ (reference sequence). V was trimmed by 5 bases and J by 5 bases, leaving 22 bases between them. Here the CDR3 reads CASSPIGRRDTNEQYF. The CDR3 DNA reads as TGTGCCAGCAGCCCAATAGGGAGACGCGATACGAACGAGCAGTACTTC.

This clone was found a few times. The chain couples TRBV6-5 to TRBJ1-2; D unclear. The CDR3 spans 15 residues. In germline, CDR1 is MNHEY, CDR2 SVGAGI. V gave up 2 bases and J gave up 8 bases, with 18 bases separating them. The CDR3 reads CASSYTPRTGGGYTF. CDR3 sequence (DNA): TGTGCCAGCAGTTACACTCCCCGGACGGGAGGAGGCTACACCTTC.

The rearrangement links TRBV24-1 to TRBJ1-5, with 10 bases aligning to TRBD1. Germline values: CDR1 KGHDR, CDR2 SFDVKD. The CDR3 covers 15 residues. Unmatched junction bases numbered 4, after V lost 3 bases and J lost 6 bases. CDR3 bases: TGTGCCACCAGTGATACCGGGACAGGGGTTCAGCCCCAGCATTTT. The encoded protein is CATSDTGTGVQPQHF.

The J gene is TRBJ2-5, the V gene TRBV5-1; 9 bases are shared with TRBD2. Germline V gene lookup returns CDR1 SGHRS and CDR2 YFSETQ. The CDR3 runs to 15 residues. V dropped 7 bases and J dropped 4; count of bases not matched to a gene: 11. CDR3 sequence (DNA): TGCGCCAGCCATGCGGGCGGGGGGGCTCGAGAGACCCAGTACTTC. Amino acids: CASHAGGGARETQYF.

This rearrangement joins TRBV4-1 to TRBJ2-1; D is uncertain. CDR3 length: 12 residues. CDR1 MGHRA and CDR2 YSYEKL come from the germline V gene. Between the trimmed V and J ends, which lost 0 bases and 9 bases, there was a span of 6 bases. The chain's CDR3 is CASSQELGEQFF. CDR3 DNA sequence: TGCGCCAGCAGCCAAGAGCTAGGTGAGCAGTTCTTC.

This clone was detected only a few times. The chain is built from TRBV3-1 (or the pseudogene TRBV3-2) and TRBJ2-1, with D perhaps TRBD2 (7 bases). CDR3 length: 16 residues. The V end lost 0 bases, the J end lost 7 bases, and 16 bases lay between the germline ends. Germline CDR1 LGHDT, CDR2 YNNKEL (reference sequence). This CDR3 reads CASSQDRGGRRNEQFF. As DNA, the CDR3 is TGTGCCAGCAGCCAAGATAGGGGGGGCAGACGAAATGAGCAGTTCTTC.

This chain uses TRBV18 with TRBJ2-7; D perhaps matches TRBD1 (6 bases). V was pared by 3 bases and J by 7 bases, with 13 bases between. This CDR3 contains 13 residues. Germline V CDR1 and CDR2: KGHSH, LQKENI. CDR3 loop: CASSPNREQEQYF. CDR3 sequence (DNA): TGTGCCAGCTCACCGAACAGGGAACAAGAGCAGTACTTC.

The chain carries TRBV28 and TRBJ1-2; no clear D gene. This CDR3 is 11 amino acids long. Germline V lookup: CDR1 MDHEN, CDR2 SYDVKM. V was pared by 3 bases and J by 7 bases, with 6 bases between. CDR3 nucleotides: TGTGCCAGCAGTTTTTGGGCTGGCTACACCTTC. Its protein is CASSFWAGYTF.

The J gene is TRBJ1-1, the V gene TRBV7-9, with a possible D match to TRBD1 (6 bases). Trimming cost V 7 bases and J 0 bases, with 15 bases left between them. The CDR3 length is 15 residues. Per the germline V gene, CDR1 is SEHNR and CDR2 is FQNEAQ (reference sequence). The CDR3 nucleotides read TGTGCCAGCACCGGGCAGGGGATCATGAACACTGAAGCTTTCTTT. Its protein is CASTGQGIMNTEAFF.

The chain is built from TRBV3-1 (or the pseudogene TRBV3-2) and TRBJ2-7; 7 nucleotides align to TRBD1. The CDR3 is 17 residues long. V was pared by 3 bases and J by 3 bases, with 14 bases of the junction left unmatched. Per germline, CDR1 LGHDT and CDR2 YNNKEL (reference sequence). The CDR3 is CASSQERGGRQGYEQYF. CDR3 nucleotide sequence: TGTGCCAGCAGCCAGGAAAGAGGGGGTAGACAGGGCTACGAGCAGTACTTC.

This chain connects TRBV30 to TRBJ2-1; D ambiguous. Germline V CDR1 and CDR2: GTSNPN, SVGIG (reference sequence). The CDR3 totals 14 residues. Trimming removed 3 bases from V and 5 bases from J, with 14 bases in between. The DNA of the CDR3 is TGTGCCTGGAGCCCGAGCCTACTGGACAATGAGCAGTTCTTC. Amino acid sequence: CAWSPSLLDNEQFF.

V and J are TRBV19 and TRBJ1-5; D is possibly TRBD1 (5 bases). V dropped 2 bases and J dropped 0 bases, with 14 bases sitting between them. The CDR3 contains 17 residues. Germline-derived CDR1 and CDR2 are LNHDA and SQIVND (reference sequence). This chain's CDR3 is CASSIRGGDYSNQPQHF. CDR3 in DNA: TGTGCCAGTAGTATAAGGGGAGGAGATTATAGCAATCAGCCCCAGCATTTT.

The rearrangement uses TRBV5-1 and TRBJ2-7, with a weak D call TRBD1 (5 bases). The germline V gene has CDR1 SGHRS and CDR2 YFSETQ. Trimming cost V 1 base and J 4 bases, with 15 bases left between them. CDR3 length: 15 amino acids. The CDR3 nucleotides read TGCGCCAGCAGCTTGTCGTGGGGCAGCCCTTACGAGCAGTACTTC. Its translation is CASSLSWGSPYEQYF.

The V and J genes are TRBV30 and TRBJ1-2; 7 nucleotides align to TRBD1. CDR3 length: 15 amino acids. After removal of 4 bases from V and 2 bases from J, the junction contained 10 bases not matched to a gene. Germline values: CDR1 GTSNPN, CDR2 SVGIG (reference sequence). In DNA form, the CDR3 reads TGTGCCTGGATTCAGGGGGTGTCTGGGAACTATGGCTACACCTTC. This gives the protein CAWIQGVSGNYGYTF.

This rearrangement joins TRBV5-1 to TRBJ1-1; D might be TRBD1 (5 bases). Germline assignment: CDR1 SGHRS and CDR2 YFSETQ. The V end was cut by 7 bases, the J end by 1 base, with 14 bases between. The CDR3 consists of 14 residues. The CDR3 DNA reads as TGCGCCAGCTCGGGGGACGGTACGAACACTGAAGCTTTCTTT. Translating it yields CASSGDGTNTEAFF. Complete variable domain (other parts from reference TRBV5-1 and TRBJ1-1): KAGVTQTPRYLIKTRGQQVTLSCSPISGHRSVSWYQQTPGQGLQFLFEYFSETQRNKGNFPGRFSGRQFSNSRSEMNVSTLELGDSALYLCASSGDGTNTEAFFGQGTRLTVV.

J is TRBJ1-1 and V is TRBV11-2; D not resolved. Per germline, CDR1 SGHAT and CDR2 FQNNGV. V was clipped by 8 bases and J by 6 bases, with 16 bases between them. The CDR3 runs to 13 residues. CDR3 sequence reads: CASAGSFYSEAFF. CDR3 bases: TGTGCCAGCGCGGGCAGCTTTTATTCTGAAGCTTTCTTT.

The CDR3 loop is CAWSEFKEWRQGGQTEAFF. CDR3 sequence (DNA): TGTGCCTGGAGTGAATTTAAAGAGTGGAGACAGGGGGGTCAGACTGAAGCTTTCTTT. This chain joins TRBV30 and TRBJ1-1; TRBD1 matches 9 bases. The CDR3 is made up of 19 amino acids. Unmatched junction bases numbered 20, after V lost 1 base and J lost 5 bases. The germline V gene encodes CDR1 GTSNPN and CDR2 SVGIG (reference sequence).

This chain uses TRBV2 with TRBJ1-5, with 10 bases aligning to TRBD1. The CDR3 is 14 amino acids. With 7 bases clipped from V and 4 bases from J, the junction kept 4 bases outside the gene matches. Germline CDR1 and CDR2: SNHLY and FYNNEI. The CDR3 protein is CASTGQGGNQPQHF. The CDR3 DNA reads as TGTGCCAGCACTGGACAGGGGGGTAATCAGCCCCAGCATTTT.

This sequence joins TRBV27 and TRBJ1-1, with D tentatively TRBD1 (5 bases). Trimming took off 6 bases at V and 4 bases at J, with 15 bases between the two ends. The CDR3 totals 14 residues. In germline, CDR1 is MNHEY, CDR2 SMNVEV (reference sequence). The CDR3 nucleotides read TGTGCCAGCAGAAATACTGGGGGGGTCACTGAAGCTTTCTTT. It codes for CASRNTGGVTEAFF.

The V gene is TRBV5-6, the J gene TRBJ1-1, with 7 bases that match TRBD1. The V and J ends lost 4 bases and 1 base, in that order; junction bases with no gene match: 7. Germline loops: CDR1 SGHDT, CDR2 YYEEEE. The CDR3 is 15 residues long. CDR3 coding DNA: TGTGCCAGCAGCCAACGGGACAGACAGAACACTGAAGCTTTCTTT. Amino acids: CASSQRDRQNTEAFF.

The chain is built from TRBV28 and TRBJ1-5; 12 nucleotides agree with TRBD1. The CDR3 has 15 residues. V was clipped by 6 bases and J by 5 bases; unmatched bases: 5. Germline CDR1 MDHEN, CDR2 SYDVKM. The CDR3 region has the DNA TGTGCCAGCAGCCGGGGGGACAGGGGGCATCAGCCCCAGCATTTT. Translating it yields CASSRGDRGHQPQHF. Combining the CDR3 with reference TRBV28 and TRBJ1-5 gives the whole variable domain DVKVTQSSRYLVKRTGEKVFLECVQDMDHENMFWYRQDPGLGLRLIYFSYDVKMKEKGDIPEGYSVSREKKERFSLILESASTNQTSMYLCASSRGDRGHQPQHFGDGTRLSIL.

The chain combines TRBV6-2 or TRBV6-3 with TRBJ1-1; TRBD1 might be the D (5 bases). Trimming cost V 0 bases and J 4 bases, with 18 bases left between them. The length of the CDR3 is 17 residues. Germline V gives CDR1 MNHEY, CDR2 SVGEGT. CDR3 residues: CASSYSLGGVESTEAFF. CDR3 in DNA: TGTGCCAGCAGTTACTCCTTGGGAGGGGTGGAAAGCACTGAAGCTTTCTTT.

V and J are TRBV7-2 and TRBJ1-4, with no clear D. Germline V gene data show CDR1 as SGHTA and CDR2 as FQGNSA. The CDR3 is made up of 14 amino acids. Trimming pared 5 bases from V and 7 bases from J, leaving 14 bases between. CDR3 bases: TGTGCCAGCAGCAGAGGCCTTGGTGGTGAAAAACTGTTTTTT. Translated: CASSRGLGGEKLFF.

The V call is TRBV29-1, the J call TRBJ1-3; a weak D match, TRBD1 (6 bases). There are 12 residues in the CDR3. The germline V and J ends were trimmed by 3 bases and 7 bases, with 10 bases remaining between them. CDR1 and CDR2 from the germline V gene are SQVTM and ANQGSEA. This CDR3 reads CSVDRGGNTIYF. The CDR3 DNA reads as TGCAGCGTTGACAGGGGAGGGAACACCATATATTTT.

This clone was detected only once. The CDR3 DNA is TGTGCCAGCAGTGATCTGCCCCAGCATTTT. It encodes CASSDLPQHF. This chain uses TRBV6-1 with TRBJ1-5; no clear D gene. Germline V gene data show CDR1 as MNHNS and CDR2 as SASEGT. The V end lost 3 bases, the J end lost 9 bases, and 3 bases lay between the germline ends. The CDR3 totals 10 residues.

The gene calls are TRBV3-1 (or the pseudogene TRBV3-2) and TRBJ1-4; D perhaps matches TRBD1 (6 bases). Germline V gene data show CDR1 as LGHDT and CDR2 as YNNKEL (reference sequence). This CDR3 has 15 residues. Trimming took 4 bases from V and 12 from J, leaving 21 bases between them. The CDR3 loop reads CASSRGTGFSSELFF. CDR3 nucleotide sequence: TGTGCCAGCAGCCGGGGAACAGGGTTCTCTTCAGAACTGTTTTTT.

This clone was observed a handful of times. This chain joins TRBV19 and TRBJ1-3; TRBD1 might be the D (6 bases). The V gene's germline CDR1 is LNHDA and CDR2 SQIVND (reference sequence). V lost 7 bases to trimming and J lost 0 bases, with 22 bases between them. The CDR3 extends over 18 amino acids. CDR3 nucleotides: TGTGCCAGTATCCCTAGGTGGGGACATAACAACTCTGGAAACACCATATATTTT. It translates to CASIPRWGHNNSGNTIYF.

The chain has TRBV7-9 and TRBJ2-2; no definite D call. This CDR3 comprises 14 residues. V dropped 3 bases and J dropped 6 bases, with 11 bases sitting between them. Per germline, CDR1 SEHNR and CDR2 FQNEAQ (reference sequence). In DNA, the CDR3 is TGTGCCAGCAGCTTCACTGGGCAGTCCGGGGAGCTGTTTTTT. Residues: CASSFTGQSGELFF.